This T cell receptor beta chain is drawn from a study of CD8+CD57+ T cells in acquired aplastic anemia. In the study overall: Quantities of DNA derived from sorted CD4+ and CD8+ cells averaged around 3 ug. General study findings and limits: In CD8+ cells, Simpson's diversity showed no significant difference between patients and controls. Common to patients and controls were 25 to 30 CD8+ CDR3 sequences.

Of note for this clonotype: Its target is not known.

The CDR3 totals 15 residues. From germline, CDR1 is KGHDR and CDR2 SFDVKD. The trim removed 9 bases at V and 5 bases at J, leaving 12 bases unmatched. It was genomic DNA that served as the template for profiling TCR beta VDJ and CDR3. TCRdb redid the calling of the reads with MiXCR, one entry per CDR3 protein. Of 150,000 to 200,000 distinct CDR3 sequences in the sample, 50% to 75% were seen once. Sequenced sample: sorted CD4+, CD8+, or CD8+CD57+ T cells (not recorded which) from PBMCs. This TCR derives from a human donor with severe aplastic anemia or a healthy control (not recorded which). The genes are TRBV24-1 and TRBJ1-1, with 9 bases matching TRBD1. CDR3 loop: CATSRDRAGVTEAFF. In DNA, the CDR3 is TGTGCCACCTCCCGGGACAGGGCCGGAGTTACTGAAGCTTTCTTT.